The sequence of this T cell receptor (beta chain) was determined in a study of T cell responses to AZD1222 COVID-19 vaccine. Study results and limitations: Only six or seven AZD1222 recipients tested seropositive at baseline.

CDR3 size: 14 residues. CDR1 is GTSNPN, CDR2 SVGIG, per germline (reference sequence). J gave up 7 bases and V 3 bases, and 7 bases lay outside the gene matches. Notes on this clone: As yet, its antigen is unknown.

The protocol was immunoSEQ multiplex PCR, while the TCRdb copy is restricted to in-frame clones and leaves out a portion. This sample has about 56,000 clones, with 70% to 90% found just once. The chain joins TRBV30 to TRBJ2-2; 8 positions match TRBD2. Here the sequenced sample was peripheral blood, taken on day 0 of AZD1222 vaccination. The TCR was taken from an adult in good health. Written as DNA, the CDR3 is TGTGCCTGGAGCGGGGGGGTCGAAGTCGGGGAGCTGTTTTTT. It is translated as CAWSGGVEVGELFF.